These 25 T cell receptor beta chains share one sample of origin, sequenced in a study of beta chain features in type 1 diabetes. The investigators reverse transcribed all of the isolated RNA, so they sequenced expressed TCRB transcripts. Method: immunoSEQ multiplex PCR; TCRdb's copy keeps in-frame clones and lacks some. The sample yields about 140,000 clones, 6.9% seen once. Sequenced material: central memory CD4+ T cells from blood. These TCRs come from a woman under 40 in good health.

This clone appeared a few times. The chain has TRBV6-1 and TRBJ2-5, with TRBD2 identical over 7 bases. The DNA end is a closer match to TRBJ2-7, so the J assignment may be wrong. The CDR3 sequence is 14 residues long. The germline gives CDR1 MNHNS, CDR2 SASEGT. CDR3 sequence: CASSGRETVYEQYF. For the CDR3, the DNA is TGTGCCAGCAGTGGGCGGGAGACGGTGTACGAGCAGTACTTC.

The chain recombines TRBV19 with TRBJ1-2, with no clear D. The ends were cut back, 6 bases at V and 8 bases at J, with 19 bases in the middle. The CDR3 totals 14 residues. Germline V gene lookup returns CDR1 LNHDA and CDR2 SQIVND (reference sequence). This CDR3 is CASSPRTVGRGYTF. Here the CDR3 DNA reads TGTGCCAGTAGCCCTCGGACGGTCGGGAGAGGCTACACCTTC.

This clone has ten or more counts. The chain links TRBV30 to TRBJ2-3; 7 bases map to TRBD1. The CDR3 sequence is 14 residues long. Germline V lookup: CDR1 GTSNPN, CDR2 SVGIG (reference sequence). Trimming removed 2 bases from V and 1 base from J; junction bases left unmatched: 3. The CDR3 loop is CAWSRDSGTDTQYF. Here the CDR3 DNA reads TGTGCCTGGAGTAGGGACAGCGGCACAGATACGCAGTATTTT.

This clone was seen a handful of times. The chain combines TRBV7-6 with TRBJ1-4, with 7 bases matching TRBD1. Germline V gives CDR1 SGHVS, CDR2 FNYEAQ. The CDR3 has 15 residues. With V trimmed by 5 bases and J by 7 bases, 10 bases remained unmatched. The CDR3 sequence is CASSQQGFSSEKLFF. DNA of the CDR3: TGTGCCAGCAGCCAACAGGGGTTTAGCAGTGAAAAACTGTTTTTT.

This clone was counted many times. This chain links TRBV5-1 with TRBJ1-2, with 11 bases identical to TRBD1. V was pared by 3 bases and J by 8 bases, with 9 bases of the junction left unmatched. The CDR3 sequence is 15 residues long. Germline V lookup: CDR1 SGHRS, CDR2 YFSETQ. CDR3 sequence reads: CASSSGPGQGDGYTF. CDR3 in DNA: TGCGCCAGCAGCTCTGGACCGGGACAGGGGGACGGCTACACCTTC.

This clone was observed a few times. The chain employs TRBV7-2 and TRBJ2-5; 9 bases align to TRBD2. The germline CDR1 and CDR2 sequences are SGHTA and FQGNSA. V was pared by 1 base and J by 0 bases, with 3 bases of the junction left unmatched. The CDR3 has 16 amino acids. CDR3 amino acids: CASSLESGRYQETQYF. DNA of the CDR3: TGTGCCAGCAGCTTAGAGAGCGGGAGGTACCAAGAGACCCAGTACTTC.

The gene calls are TRBV6-6 and TRBJ2-4; 9 bases line up with TRBD2. The CDR3 sequence is 14 residues long. Per the germline V gene, CDR1 is MNHNY and CDR2 is SVGAGI (reference sequence). Losses at the gene ends were 4 bases for V and 9 bases for J; bases not matched to a gene: 7. The CDR3 spells CASSLSQTSGIQYF. DNA for the CDR3: TGTGCCAGCAGTTTGTCCCAGACTAGCGGCATTCAGTACTTC.

J is TRBJ1-6 and V is TRBV19; tentative D call: TRBD1 (5 bases). V was shortened by 8 bases and J by 7 bases, with 12 bases between the two germline ends. This CDR3 spans 13 amino acids. Germline V CDR1 and CDR2: LNHDA, SQIVND (reference sequence). The CDR3 sequence is CASGSGKNSPLHF. CDR3 bases: TGTGCCAGTGGGTCAGGGAAGAATTCACCCCTCCACTTT.

This chain links TRBV9 with TRBJ2-3; 8 nucleotides agree with TRBD2. CDR1 SGDLS and CDR2 YYNGEE come from the germline V gene. CDR3 size: 17 residues. V shed 2 bases and J 4 bases; nucleotides not matched to a gene: 12. The CDR3, as DNA: TGTGCCAGCAGCGTCTCTCGGGAGGGCCGAAGAGCAGATACGCAGTATTTT. Protein product: CASSVSREGRRADTQYF.

This clone was seen repeatedly, ten times or more. The chain employs TRBV30 and TRBJ1-5; TRBD1 aligns across 10 bases. J was trimmed by 3 bases and V by 4 bases; bases with no gene match: 12. The germline gives CDR1 GTSNPN, CDR2 SVGIG (reference sequence). The CDR3 is 17 residues long. The CDR3, as DNA: TGTGCCTGGACCGGGACAGGGGCAATTTGGACCAATCAGCCCCAGCATTTT. Translating gives CAWTGTGAIWTNQPQHF.

As to this clone: The same CDR3 is also encoded by other DNA sequences in this sample. The chain links TRBV29-1 to TRBJ2-1, with 12 bases that match TRBD1. V was pared by 4 bases and J by 4 bases, with 5 bases of the junction left unmatched. The CDR3 totals 15 residues. The V gene's germline CDR1 is SQVTM and CDR2 ANQGSEA. CDR3 sequence reads: CSVGGGQGAYNEQFF. The DNA for the CDR3 is TGCAGCGTTGGGGGGGGACAGGGGGCTTACAATGAGCAGTTCTTC.

This clone has a count of ten or more. Other DNA sequences within the sample encode an identical CDR3. V and J are TRBV7-9 and TRBJ1-5; D call uncertain. The germline gives CDR1 SEHNR, CDR2 FQNEAQ (reference sequence). V dropped 2 bases and J dropped 3 bases, with 5 bases sitting between them. The CDR3 is 13 residues long. CDR3 sequence reads: CASSLRDNQPQHF. The CDR3 DNA reads as TGTGCCAGCAGCTTACGGGACAATCAGCCCCAGCATTTT.

This chain joins TRBV5-1 and TRBJ1-1; 8 nucleotides align to TRBD1. In germline, CDR1 is SGHRS, CDR2 YFSETQ. CDR3 size: 16 residues. V was clipped by 5 bases and J by 6 bases; unmatched bases: 15. CDR3 nucleotides: TGCGCCAGCAGACGGTCGCCGGGACAGGATAGCGCTGAAGCTTTCTTT. This gives the protein CASRRSPGQDSAEAFF.

The gene calls are TRBV18 and TRBJ2-7; D gene unclear. Trimming stripped 5 bases from V and 5 bases from J, with 10 bases between. CDR3 length equals 12 residues. The V gene's germline CDR1 is KGHSH and CDR2 LQKENI. The CDR3 coding sequence is TGTGCCAGCTCAAATAGACTGGACGAGCAGTACTTC. This gives the protein CASSNRLDEQYF.

J is TRBJ2-5 and V is TRBV7-8, with a weak D call TRBD2 (5 bases). The ends were cut back, 6 bases at V and 0 bases at J, with 5 bases in the middle. Germline values: CDR1 SGHVS, CDR2 FQNEAQ. The CDR3 spans 12 residues. CDR3 protein: CASRRDQETQYF. The CDR3, as DNA: TGTGCCAGCAGGCGGGACCAAGAGACCCAGTACTTC.

Ten or more counts support this clone. The chain employs TRBV7-2 and TRBJ1-1; D not resolved. Germline assignment: CDR1 SGHTA and CDR2 FQGNSA. Trimming removed 5 bases from V and 9 bases from J, with 13 bases in between. The CDR3 is 12 residues long. The CDR3 here is CASSLSGTQAFF. CDR3 nucleotide sequence: TGTGCCAGCAGCCTAAGCGGCACACAAGCTTTCTTT.

This clone was detected only a few times. In nucleotides, the CDR3 is TGTGCCAGTAGACAGGGACAGGGGATGGCTGAAGCTTTCTTT. Translating it yields CASRQGQGMAEAFF. The rearrangement links TRBV19 to TRBJ1-1; 10 nucleotides line up with TRBD1. The J segment lost 6 bases and the V segment lost 6 bases, leaving 7 bases of the junction unmatched. Germline CDR1 LNHDA, CDR2 SQIVND (reference sequence). The CDR3 is 14 residues long. The entire variable domain, with the rest obtained from reference TRBV19 and TRBJ1-1, is as follows: DGGITQSPKYLFRKEGQNVTLSCEQNLNHDAMYWYRQDPGQGLRLIYYSQIVNDFQKGDIAEGYSVSREKKESFPLTVTSAQKNPTAFYLCASRQGQGMAEAFFGQGTRLTVV.

This clone has ten or more counts. V usage is TRBV7-9 and J usage is TRBJ2-1; D unclear. The germline gives CDR1 SEHNR, CDR2 FQNEAQ (reference sequence). This CDR3 has 14 amino acids. Trimming removed 0 bases at V and 7 bases at J, with 10 bases between. DNA for the CDR3: TGTGCCAGCAGCTTAGCCGGGTTTTTTAATGAGCAGTTCTTC. The encoded protein is CASSLAGFFNEQFF. Complete variable domain (other parts from reference TRBV7-9 and TRBJ2-1): DTGVSQNPRHKITKRGQNVTFRCDPISEHNRLYWYRQTLGQGPEFLTYFQNEAQLEKSRLLSDRFSAERPKGSFSTLEIQRTEQGDSAMYLCASSLAGFFNEQFFGPGTRLTVL.

This chain connects TRBV25-1 to TRBJ2-1; D may be TRBD1 (5 bases). The CDR3 has 14 residues. CDR1 and CDR2 (germline): MGHDK, SYGVNS. The V end was cut by 4 bases, the J end by 12 bases, with 19 bases between. CDR3 DNA sequence: TGTGCCAGCAGTGTTACAGGAACGACAAGTCGGCAGTTCTTC. Its translation is CASSVTGTTSRQFF.

This chain links TRBV28 with TRBJ1-1; 7 nucleotides align to TRBD1. The ends lost 3 bases at V and 1 base at J; junction bases unmatched: 11. Germline V gene sequence: CDR1 MDHEN, CDR2 SYDVKM. The CDR3 has 17 residues. The CDR3 DNA is TGTGCCAGCAGTTTGAAAAATGCGGGACAGCAGAACACTGAAGCTTTCTTT. Translated, it gives CASSLKNAGQQNTEAFF.

Many counts were recorded for this clone. The rearrangement links TRBV6-6 to TRBJ2-7, with 11 bases fitting TRBD2. Trimming removed 7 bases from V and 4 bases from J; junction bases left unmatched: 6. Germline CDR1 MNHNY, CDR2 SVGAGI (reference sequence). The CDR3 is 14 amino acids. The chain's CDR3 is CASTVAGGVYEQYF. The CDR3 DNA is TGTGCCAGCACCGTAGCGGGAGGGGTTTACGAGCAGTACTTC.

The chain couples TRBV11-2 to TRBJ2-3; TRBD1 matches 10 bases. Trimming at V came to 5 bases and at J to 1 base, leaving 9 bases not matched to a gene. This CDR3 contains 17 residues. CDR1 and CDR2 (germline): SGHAT, FQNNGV. CDR3 in amino acids: CASSGRDRGRRTDTQYF. As DNA, the CDR3 is TGTGCCAGCAGCGGCCGGGACAGGGGACGTCGCACAGATACGCAGTATTTT. Full variable domain (outside the CDR3, taken from reference TRBV11-2 and TRBJ2-3): EAGVAQSPRYKIIEKRQSVAFWCNPISGHATLYWYQQILGQGPKLLIQFQNNGVVDDSQLPKDRFSAERLKGVDSTLKIQPAKLEDSAVYLCASSGRDRGRRTDTQYFGPGTRLTVL.

The chain employs TRBV7-9 and TRBJ2-1; 13 positions agree with TRBD2. CDR1 and CDR2 (germline): SEHNR, FQNEAQ (reference sequence). Trimming cost V 3 bases and J 4 bases; bases outside gene matches: 9. This CDR3 is 18 amino acids long. The CDR3 sequence: CASSFPLAGGPTYNEQFF. The CDR3, as DNA: TGTGCCAGCAGCTTCCCACTAGCGGGAGGGCCTACGTACAATGAGCAGTTCTTC.

The gene calls are TRBV7-6 and TRBJ2-5; 14 bases match TRBD2. The germline CDR1 and CDR2 sequences are SGHVS and FNYEAQ. The V and J ends lost 5 bases and 3 bases, in that order; junction bases with no gene match: 8. This CDR3 contains 17 residues. The CDR3 sequence is CASSPGLAGVGEETQYF. The CDR3 DNA sequence: TGTGCCAGCAGCCCGGGACTAGCGGGAGTAGGGGAAGAGACCCAGTACTTC. Together with reference TRBV7-6 and TRBJ2-5, the CDR3 gives the full variable domain: GAGVSQSPRYKVTKRGQDVALRCDPISGHVSLYWYRQALGQGPEFLTYFNYEAQQDKSGLPNDRFSAERPEGSISTLTIQRTEQRDSAMYRCASSPGLAGVGEETQYFGPGTRLLVL.

The chain is built from TRBV28 and TRBJ2-7; 8 nucleotides agree with TRBD2. V was clipped by 6 bases and J by 2 bases; unmatched bases: 9. CDR1 is MDHEN, CDR2 SYDVKM, per germline. This CDR3 is built from 15 residues. CDR3 amino acids: CASSSPGGGAYEQYF. The CDR3 nucleotides read TGTGCCAGCAGCTCCCCCGGGGGGGGAGCCTACGAGCAGTACTTC.